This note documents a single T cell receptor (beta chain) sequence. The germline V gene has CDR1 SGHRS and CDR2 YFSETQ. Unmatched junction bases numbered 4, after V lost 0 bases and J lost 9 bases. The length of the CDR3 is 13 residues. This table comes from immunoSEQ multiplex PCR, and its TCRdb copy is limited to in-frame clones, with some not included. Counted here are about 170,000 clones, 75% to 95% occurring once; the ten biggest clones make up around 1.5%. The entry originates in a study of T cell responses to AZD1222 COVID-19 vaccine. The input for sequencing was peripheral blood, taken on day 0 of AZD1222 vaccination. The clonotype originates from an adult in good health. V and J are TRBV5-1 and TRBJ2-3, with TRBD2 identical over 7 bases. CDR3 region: CASSLVERGTQYF. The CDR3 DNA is TGCGCCAGCAGCTTGGTTGAGCGGGGCACGCAGTATTTT.